The next 25 T cell receptor beta chains were all read from a single sample in a study of tissue T cells after allogeneic stem cell transplantation. The table came from immunoSEQ multiplex PCR; TCRdb's copy has only in-frame clones and leaves some out. Found here are 45,000 to 50,000 clones, roughly 75% of them singletons; the top ten hold under 0.9%. The sample consisted of sorted cells pooled from one or two spleens. These TCRs come from a pool of C57BL/6 mice in good health.

In regard to this clone: Here the gene names and germline are mouse. With the read ending 1 residue before the CDR3 end, the germline J gene is used to fill in that end. V gene TRBV13-2 combines with J gene TRBJ2-3; D perhaps matches TRBD1 (6 bases). The V end lost 1 base, the J end lost 3 bases, and 9 bases lay between the germline ends. This CDR3 comprises 14 residues. Germline V gene data show CDR1 as NNHNN and CDR2 as SYGAGS (reference sequence). The CDR3 sequence: CASGDPGQAETLYF. The DNA read from the CDR3 is TGTGCCAGCGGTGATCCGGGACAAGCAGAAACGCTGTAT.

Points on this clone: The germline and genes are mouse ones. The read ends 1 residue shy of where the CDR3 ends; the end is completed using the germline J gene. The chain recombines TRBV12-2 with TRBJ2-7; D gene ambiguous. The V end lost 2 bases, the J end lost 7 bases, and 11 bases lay between the germline ends. The CDR3 has 12 residues. Germline CDR1 and CDR2: SGHLS and HYDKME. CDR3 in amino acids: CASSPGNREQYF. The sequenced CDR3 bases are TGTGCCAGCTCTCCGGGAAATAGGGAACAGTAC.

Concerning this clone itself: Gene names and germline match the mouse. Read data end 1 residue before the CDR3 end; the end is taken from the germline J gene. This sequence joins TRBV19 and TRBJ2-7; 9 nucleotides match TRBD2. The germline V gene encodes CDR1 FNHDT and CDR2 SITEND (reference sequence). J gave up 0 bases and V 0 bases, and 1 base lay outside the gene matches. The CDR3 is made up of 15 amino acids. CDR3: CASSIDWGVSYEQYF. CDR3 DNA (partial): TGTGCCAGCAGTATAGACTGGGGGGTCTCCTATGAACAGTAC.

Comments on this clone: All gene names here are mouse names. The CDR3 is cut off 1 residue early in the read; its end comes from the germline J gene. The rearrangement joins TRBV3 to TRBJ2-5; 8 bases are shared with TRBD1. V lost 5 bases, J lost 2 bases, and 3 bases stayed unmatched. CDR1 is SNHLY, CDR2 FYNGKV, per germline (reference sequence). The length of the CDR3 is 14 residues. CDR3 DNA, as far as it was read: TGTGCCAGCAGCCAACAGGGGGGCCAAGACACCCAGTAC. Protein product: CASSQQGGQDTQY. The full CDR3 protein reads CASSQQGGQDTQYF.

As for this clone: Each gene name is a mouse one. From the germline J gene comes the end of the CDR3, since the read stops 1 residue before it. The rearrangement links TRBV13-2 to TRBJ2-3; D is uncertain. This CDR3 has 12 amino acids. The germline V gene encodes CDR1 NNHNN and CDR2 SYGAGS (reference sequence). The germline V and J ends were trimmed by 2 bases and 6 bases, with 7 bases remaining between them. The CDR3 reads CASGERHETLYF. The sequenced part of the CDR3 DNA is TGTGCCAGCGGTGAGCGGCATGAAACGCTGTAT.

Concerning this clone itself: Gene names follow the mouse nomenclature. Read sequence stops 1 residue before the CDR3 end, and the germline J gene provides the missing end. V gene TRBV12-1 combines with J gene TRBJ1-4; D possibly corresponds to TRBD1 (6 bases). Germline CDR1 is SGHSN and CDR2 is HYEKVE. The CDR3 sequence is 14 residues long. V was pared by 0 bases and J by 4 bases, with 8 bases between. The CDR3 sequence: CASSLGTINERLFF. CDR3 DNA, as far as it was read: TGTGCCAGCTCTCTCGGGACAATCAACGAAAGATTATTT.

Concerning this clone itself: The genes are named according to mouse. The CDR3 end is not reached by the read, which stops 1 residue before it; the germline J gene fills it in. V gene TRBV24 combines with J gene TRBJ2-5; weak D call: TRBD2 (6 bases). Germline loops: CDR1 KGHTA, CDR2 FRNEEI. Deletions cut 4 bases from V and 0 bases from J, with 8 bases between. The CDR3 totals 14 residues. The sequenced CDR3 bases are TGTGCCAGCAGTCGGGGGGTTAACCAAGACACCCAGTAC. This codes for CASSRGVNQDTQY. The CDR3 in full is CASSRGVNQDTQYF.

This clone was observed a few times. Mouse names are used for the genes. The covered CDR3 bases are TGTGCCAGCAGTTCGACAGGGTCTGAACAGTAC. Translated: CASSSTGSEQY. The CDR3, in full, reads CASSSTGSEQYF. J is TRBJ2-7 and V is TRBV15; 7 bases fit TRBD1. The read stops 1 residue short of the end of the CDR3; the missing end is completed from the germline J gene. Germline loops: CDR1 SGHND, CDR2 FRSKSL. V trimming: 4 bases; J trimming: 6 bases; junction bases outside the gene matches: 3. CDR3 length equals 12 residues. Together with reference TRBV15 and TRBJ2-7, the CDR3 gives the full variable domain: DAGVTQTPRHEVAEKGQTIILKCEPVSGHNDLFWYRQTKIQGLELLSYFRSKSLMEDGGAFKDRFKAEMLNSSFSTLKIQPTEPKDSAVYLCASSSTGSEQYFGPGTRLTVL.

Comments on this clone: Genes here carry mouse names. The read ends 1 residue early relative to the CDR3; the germline J gene fills the gap. The chain couples TRBV4 to TRBJ1-6, with TRBD1 matching over 11 bases. TRBJ1-6 is flagged as an ORF with uncertain function. Germline assignment: CDR1 LGHDT and CDR2 YNNKQL (reference sequence). The length of the CDR3 is 15 residues. Germline trimming cut 4 bases from V and 9 bases from J; bases unmatched to any gene: 5. The covered CDR3 bases are TGTGCCAGCAGCTCCCGGACAGGGGGCAGTTCGCCCCTCTAC. Protein product: CASSSRTGGSSPLY. The entire CDR3 is CASSSRTGGSSPLYF.

This clone appeared a few times. Mouse germline and gene names are used. The read falls 1 residue short of the CDR3 end, and the missing part is taken from the germline J gene. This chain uses TRBV12-1 with TRBJ2-7; D is unclear. CDR3 size: 13 residues. CDR1 is SGHSN, CDR2 HYEKVE, per germline. V was pared by 4 bases and J by 0 bases, with 9 bases between. CDR3 DNA (partial): TGTGCCAGCTCCCCTAGACCCTCCTATGAACAGTAC. Amino acids: CASSPRPSYEQY. The full CDR3 sequence reads CASSPRPSYEQYF.

A remark on this clone: Gene names denote mouse genes. The CDR3 is cut off 1 residue early in the read; its end comes from the germline J gene. V usage is TRBV19 and J usage is TRBJ1-5; D may be TRBD1 (6 bases). Germline assignment: CDR1 FNHDT and CDR2 SITEND (reference sequence). The CDR3 is made up of 14 amino acids. V shed 4 bases and J shed 0 bases, with 8 bases lying between them. The part of the CDR3 DNA that was read is TGTGCCAGCAGTTTACAGGGTAACAACCAGGCTCCGCTT. This translates into CASSLQGNNQAPL. Given in full, the CDR3 is CASSLQGNNQAPLF.

Points on this clone: The gene names given are mouse names. The missing CDR3 end, 1 residue past where the read stops, is filled in from the germline J gene. This chain uses TRBV31 with TRBJ2-4; D uncertain. The V gene lost 0 bases and the J gene lost 0 bases, with 4 bases spanning the gap. Germline values: CDR1 GKSSPN, CDR2 SITVG. CDR3 size: 13 residues. Partial CDR3 DNA: TGTGCCTGGAGTCTATCTAGTCAAAACACCTTGTAC. It specifies CAWSLSSQNTLY. The CDR3 reads in full as CAWSLSSQNTLYF.

In the case of this clone: Any gene name here is a mouse gene name. The read falls 1 residue short of the CDR3 end, and the missing part is taken from the germline J gene. The chain employs TRBV20 and TRBJ2-4; weak D call: TRBD1 (5 bases). Trimming removed 1 base from V and 0 bases from J, with 8 bases in between. The CDR3 loop spans 14 amino acids. The germline V gene encodes CDR1 GFQATS and CDR2 STVNSAI. CDR3: CGARVQGSQNTLYF. Partial CDR3 DNA: TGTGGTGCTAGGGTCCAGGGAAGTCAAAACACCTTGTAC.

As concerns this clone: Each gene name is a mouse one. The read stops 1 residue short of the end of the CDR3; the missing end is completed from the germline J gene. The chain employs TRBV16 and TRBJ1-4; the match to TRBD1 covers 7 bases. V shed 5 bases, J shed 3 bases, and the junction held 6 bases outside the gene matches. The V gene's germline CDR1 is SGHSA and CDR2 FRNQAP. This CDR3 is built from 15 residues. The DNA read from the CDR3 is TGTGCAAGCAGCCAACACGGGACAGCCAACGAAAGATTATTT. This encodes CASSQHGTANERLF. The complete CDR3 protein is CASSQHGTANERLFF.

This clone was found a few times. Gene names follow the mouse nomenclature. Sequencing ends 1 residue short of the CDR3 end; the germline J gene provides the rest. The sample holds other DNA sequences that translate to the same CDR3. The chain combines TRBV3 with TRBJ2-3; D may be TRBD1 (5 bases). The CDR3 covers 14 residues. The V and J ends lost 1 base and 0 bases respectively, with 5 bases between them. Germline V gene lookup returns CDR1 SNHLY and CDR2 FYNGKV (reference sequence). The sequenced CDR3 bases are TGTGCCAGCAGCTTAGGACAGAGTGCAGAAACGCTGTAT. This encodes CASSLGQSAETLY. The CDR3 in full is CASSLGQSAETLYF. Variable domain in full (rest from reference TRBV3 and TRBJ2-3): GPKVLQIPSHQIIDMGQMVTLNCDPVSNHLYFYWYKQILGQQMEFLVNFYNGKVMEKSKLFKDQFSVERPDGSYFTLKIQPTALEDSAVYFCASSLGQSAETLYFGSGTRLTVL.

On this clone itself: Gene names are the mouse ones. With the read ending 1 residue before the CDR3 end, the germline J gene is used to fill in that end. The J gene is TRBJ2-7, the V gene TRBV16; TRBD2 agrees at 7 bases. This CDR3 contains 14 residues. Germline V gene lookup returns CDR1 SGHSA and CDR2 FRNQAP. V was clipped by 5 bases and J by 2 bases; unmatched bases: 6. The CDR3 sequence is CASSPRLGTYEQYF. The sequenced part of the CDR3 DNA is TGTGCAAGCAGCCCCCGACTGGGCACCTATGAACAGTAC. Full variable domain (outside the CDR3, taken from reference TRBV16 and TRBJ2-7): NAGVIQTPRHKVTGKGQEATLWCEPISGHSAVFWYRQTIVQGLEFLTYFRNQAPIDDSGMPKERFSAQMPNQSHSTLKIQSTQPQDSAVYLCASSPRLGTYEQYFGPGTRLTVL.

Regarding this clone: Genes and germline are mouse. The sequenced fragment ends 1 residue before the CDR3 boundary, so the rest is inferred from the germline J gene. The genes are TRBV5 and TRBJ2-4; D remains unclear. Germline V gives CDR1 LGHNA, CDR2 YNLKQL (reference sequence). CDR3 length: 13 amino acids. Deletions cut 1 base from V and 1 base from J, with 3 bases between. The DNA read from the CDR3 is TGTGCCAGCAGCCAAGGGGGTCAAAACACCTTGTAC. Protein product: CASSQGGQNTLY. The full CDR3 reads CASSQGGQNTLYF.

On this clone itself: The gene names given are mouse names. The read finishes 1 residue shy of the CDR3 end, and the germline J gene is used to complete it. The chain carries TRBV5 and TRBJ1-1; the match to TRBD1 covers 7 bases. CDR1 is LGHNA and CDR2 is YNLKQL in the germline V gene (reference sequence). The length of the CDR3 is 15 residues. With V trimmed by 4 bases and J by 0 bases, 5 bases remained unmatched. The CDR3 loop reads CASSPPGQSNTEVFF. The sequenced CDR3 bases are TGTGCCAGCAGCCCGCCGGGACAGTCAAACACAGAAGTCTTC.

Details on this clone: Mouse gene names and germline throughout. The CDR3 extends 1 residue past the end of the read, so its final part is completed from the germline J gene. The rearrangement uses TRBV23 and TRBJ2-5; the D segment call TRBD2 is taken from the table without a DNA check. CDR1 KGHTA and CDR2 FQNQQP come from the germline V gene. This CDR3 has 15 residues. CDR3 sequence reads: CSSSQSWGDQDTQYF. CDR3 DNA, as far as it was read: TGCTCCAGCAGTCAATCCTGGGGGGACCAAGACACCCAGTAC.

Comments on this clone: Gene names refer to mouse genes. The CDR3 end falls 1 residue outside the read, so it is completed with the germline J gene. This chain uses TRBV3 with TRBJ2-3, with 10 bases that match TRBD1. This CDR3 spans 15 amino acids. V lost 5 bases, J lost 0 bases, and 2 bases stayed unmatched. Germline CDR1 is SNHLY and CDR2 is FYNGKV (reference sequence). CDR3 residues: CASSRQGASAETLYF. The CDR3 bases that were read are TGTGCCAGCAGCCGACAGGGGGCTAGTGCAGAAACGCTGTAT.

In regard to this clone: Gene names and germline match the mouse. The read ends 1 residue early relative to the CDR3; the germline J gene fills the gap. This chain connects TRBV16 to TRBJ2-5; the D gene is possibly TRBD1 (5 bases). The CDR3 runs to 15 residues. Germline CDR1 SGHSA, CDR2 FRNQAP. The V and J ends lost 1 base and 3 bases respectively, with 11 bases between them. CDR3: CASSLALPGQDTQYF. The sequenced part of the CDR3 DNA is TGTGCAAGCAGCTTAGCCTTGCCAGGGCAAGACACCCAGTAC.

Points on this clone: The listed genes are named as in mouse. Coverage ceases 1 residue before the CDR3 finishes, and the germline J gene fills in the end. The rearrangement joins TRBV13-2 to TRBJ1-5; 7 bases are a match to TRBD1. This CDR3 comprises 15 residues. V was clipped by 3 bases and J by 0 bases; unmatched bases: 3. Looked up from germline, CDR1 is NNHNN and CDR2 is SYGAGS (reference sequence). The CDR3 bases that were read are TGTGCCAGCGGTGGGGGGACAGATAACAACCAGGCTCCGCTT. It translates to CASGGGTDNNQAPL. The entire CDR3 reads CASGGGTDNNQAPLF.

Comments on this clone: Each gene name is a mouse one. The observed sequence ends 1 residue before the CDR3 terminus, with the missing tail filled in from the germline J gene. V is TRBV19 and J is TRBJ2-5; no clear D. This CDR3 comprises 13 residues. V was cut by 1 base and J by 5 bases, with 8 bases left in between. Per the germline V gene, CDR1 is FNHDT and CDR2 is SITEND (reference sequence). Incomplete CDR3 DNA: TGTGCCAGCAGTATAACGGCCGGAGACACCCAGTAC. Translating gives CASSITAGDTQY. In full, the CDR3 reads CASSITAGDTQYF.

In the case of this clone: Mouse names are used for the genes. The read ends 1 residue before the CDR3 terminus; that terminus is restored from the germline J gene. This chain links TRBV15 with TRBJ2-3; D may be TRBD1 (5 bases). This CDR3 is 13 amino acids long. Germline V gene data show CDR1 as SGHND and CDR2 as FRSKSL. The germline V and J ends were trimmed by 6 bases and 0 bases, with 7 bases remaining between them. The covered CDR3 bases are TGTGCCAGCAGGGACATTAGTGCAGAAACGCTGTAT. Translated, it gives CASRDISAETLY. The full CDR3 reads CASRDISAETLYF.

Points on this clone: Genes here carry mouse names. The read is 1 residue too short to cover the CDR3 end, so that end is filled in from the germline J gene. The chain links TRBV16 to TRBJ1-4; D may be TRBD1 (5 bases). CDR3 length equals 15 residues. From germline, CDR1 is SGHSA and CDR2 FRNQAP. The V and J ends lost 1 base and 2 bases respectively, with 8 bases between them. CDR3 bases read: TGTGCAAGCAGCTTAGCCCAGGGATCCAACGAAAGATTATTT. It encodes CASSLAQGSNERLF. The whole CDR3 sequence is CASSLAQGSNERLFF.